The 27 T cell receptor beta chains presented below share a single source sample, sequenced in a study of cytomegalovirus exposure and HLA in healthy donors. The PCR had 60 Vbeta and 13 Jbeta primers. Profiled with immunoSEQ multiplex PCR; TCRdb holds only in-frame clones, not every one. The profile covers fewer than 250,000 clones, with 80% appearing a single time and 0.9% to 1.2% taken by the ten largest. The sample taken for sequencing was PBMCs. The origin of the receptors is a woman between 40 and 55 years old in good health and CMV-seronegative.

V and J are TRBV19 and TRBJ1-5; D might be TRBD1 (5 bases). V lost 3 bases to trimming and J lost 3 bases, with 18 bases between them. Looked up from germline, CDR1 is LNHDA and CDR2 is SQIVND (reference sequence). The CDR3 totals 17 residues. DNA for the CDR3: TGTGCCAGTAGTATCCAAACGGGGGGAGGGGCCAATCAGCCCCAGCATTTT. Translation: CASSIQTGGGANQPQHF.

This chain uses TRBV7-8 with TRBJ2-1; 11 positions agree with TRBD2. This CDR3 is built from 14 residues. Germline CDR1 is SGHVS and CDR2 is FQNEAQ. V gave up 5 bases and J gave up 9 bases; unmatched junction bases: 6. The CDR3 protein is CASSLGTSGSEQFF. In nucleotides, the CDR3 is TGTGCCAGCAGCCTAGGTACTAGCGGGAGTGAGCAGTTCTTC.

This clone was counted a few times. This chain joins TRBV6-6 and TRBJ2-7; 8 nucleotides line up with TRBD1. CDR1 is MNHNY, CDR2 SVGAGI, per germline (reference sequence). The CDR3 sequence is 13 residues long. J gave up 5 bases and V 5 bases, and 5 bases lay outside the gene matches. CDR3 amino acids: CASSEDRDHEQYV. The CDR3 DNA reads as TGTGCCAGCAGTGAGGACAGGGACCACGAGCAGTACGTC.

The J gene is TRBJ2-7, the V gene TRBV7-3, with 8 positions matching TRBD2. V dropped 10 bases and J dropped 2; count of bases not matched to a gene: 13. The CDR3 runs 15 residues. Germline assignment: CDR1 SGHTA and CDR2 FQGTGA. DNA for the CDR3: TGTGCCACCTCCCTACTAGCGGTCCCCCCCTACGAGCAGTACTTC. Its translation: CATSLLAVPPYEQYF. Complete variable domain (other parts from reference TRBV7-3 and TRBJ2-7): GAGVSQTPSNKVTEKGKYVELRCDPISGHTALYWYRQSLGQGPEFLIYFQGTGAADDSGLPNDRFFAVRPEGSVSTLKIQRTERGDSAVYLCATSLLAVPPYEQYFGPGTRLTVT.

This chain connects TRBV7-6 to TRBJ2-1; a possible D gene is TRBD2 (7 bases). V was trimmed by 4 bases and J by 4 bases, leaving 17 bases between them. CDR3 length equals 16 residues. In germline, CDR1 is SGHVS, CDR2 FNYEAQ. This chain's CDR3 is CASSSEGGAWYNEQFF. CDR3 DNA: TGTGCCAGCAGCTCAGAGGGGGGGGCCTGGTACAATGAGCAGTTCTTC.

CDR3 nucleotide sequence: TGTGCCAGCAGCCCTACTAGCCTCAATGAGCAGTTCTTC. Translation gives CASSPTSLNEQFF. The chain couples TRBV11-2 to TRBJ2-1; perhaps TRBD2 as D (6 bases). V was shortened by 5 bases and J by 6 bases, with 11 bases between the two germline ends. CDR1 and CDR2 from the germline V gene are SGHAT and FQNNGV. The CDR3 is 13 residues long.

This chain connects TRBV7-2 to TRBJ2-1; a possible D gene is TRBD2 (6 bases). This CDR3 comprises 11 residues. V was pared by 5 bases and J by 12 bases, with 11 bases between. The germline gives CDR1 SGHTA, CDR2 FQGNSA. The CDR3 reads CASSGTSVQFF. The DNA for the CDR3 is TGTGCCAGCAGCGGGACTTCGGTGCAGTTCTTC.

This rearrangement joins TRBV30 to TRBJ1-1; D may be TRBD1 (6 bases). V shed 1 base and J shed 12 bases, with 12 bases lying between them. Germline V CDR1 and CDR2: GTSNPN, SVGIG (reference sequence). This CDR3 is built from 11 residues. The DNA for the CDR3 is TGTGCCTGGAGTGCTTCAGGGGTATCTTTCTTT. This translates into CAWSASGVSFF.

This rearrangement joins TRBV7-2 to TRBJ2-1; 11 nucleotides agree with TRBD2. The CDR3 consists of 15 residues. Trimming removed 2 bases from V and 5 bases from J; junction bases left unmatched: 2. Germline V gives CDR1 SGHTA, CDR2 FQGNSA. CDR3 amino acids: CASSLTSGSHNEQFF. In DNA form, the CDR3 reads TGTGCCAGCAGCTTAACTAGCGGGAGTCACAATGAGCAGTTCTTC.

This CDR3 reads CASSWGQGYEQYF. CDR3 nucleotide sequence: TGTGCCAGCAGCTGGGGACAGGGATACGAGCAGTACTTC. This chain links TRBV7-6 with TRBJ2-7; 9 bases are a match to TRBD1. Germline V lookup: CDR1 SGHVS, CDR2 FNYEAQ. The CDR3 spans 13 residues. With V trimmed by 4 bases and J by 4 bases, 2 bases remained unmatched.

The gene calls are TRBV19 and TRBJ1-2; D uncertain. The germline V gene has CDR1 LNHDA and CDR2 SQIVND (reference sequence). V was shortened by 4 bases and J by 7 bases, with 10 bases between the two germline ends. The CDR3 contains 12 residues. The CDR3, as DNA: TGTGCCAGTAGTAGGGTGGGAGTTGGCTACACCTTC. It specifies CASSRVGVGYTF.

The genes are TRBV28 and TRBJ2-3; a weak D match, TRBD1 (5 bases). CDR3 size: 11 residues. The V gene's germline CDR1 is MDHEN and CDR2 SYDVKM. The CDR3 region is CATDSTDTQYF. As DNA, the CDR3 is TGTGCGACAGATAGCACAGATACGCAGTATTTT.

This chain joins TRBV11-3 and TRBJ1-4; maybe TRBD1 (6 bases). V shed 6 bases and J shed 10 bases, with 21 bases lying between them. CDR3 length equals 15 residues. Germline values: CDR1 SGHNT, CDR2 YENEEA. The CDR3 DNA follows: TGTGCCAGCAGTGGAACAGGGTTGGGAGAAGGAAAACTGTTTTTT. The encoded protein is CASSGTGLGEGKLFF.

The CDR3 DNA follows: TGTGCCTGGACCCGAAAGGGACAGGGGGCTTGCACCTTC. Residues: CAWTRKGQGACTF. V and J are TRBV30 and TRBJ1-2, with 12 bases identical to TRBD1. The V gene end was trimmed by 4 bases and the J gene end by 13 bases; junction bases not matched to a gene: 10. This CDR3 is built from 13 residues. CDR1 is GTSNPN, CDR2 SVGIG, per germline (reference sequence).

The CDR3 here is CASSWGDWGEAFF. For the CDR3, the DNA is TGTGCCAGCAGCTGGGGAGATTGGGGTGAAGCTTTCTTT. V gene TRBV5-8 combines with J gene TRBJ1-1; D is undetermined. V lost 3 bases and J lost 7, with 13 bases in between. This CDR3 spans 13 amino acids. Germline V gene lookup returns CDR1 SGHTS and CDR2 YDEGEE. Combining the CDR3 with reference TRBV5-8 and TRBJ1-1 gives the whole variable domain EAGVTQSPTHLIKTRGQQATLRCSPISGHTSVYWYQQALGLGLQFLLWYDEGEERNRGNFPPRFSGRQFPNYSSELNVNALELEDSALYLCASSWGDWGEAFFGQGTRLTVV.

The rearrangement links TRBV5-6 to TRBJ2-7, with D possibly matching TRBD2 (5 bases). Trimming took off 4 bases at V and 2 bases at J, with 13 bases between the two ends. Germline assignment: CDR1 SGHDT and CDR2 YYEEEE. The CDR3 covers 14 residues. The CDR3 loop is CASSPPSGPYEQYF. For the CDR3, the DNA is TGTGCCAGCAGCCCCCCCAGCGGACCCTACGAGCAGTACTTC.

The V gene is TRBV18, the J gene TRBJ2-7; TRBD1 agrees at 9 bases. The V segment lost 3 bases and the J segment 5 bases; nucleotides outside the gene matches: 5. Germline V gene lookup returns CDR1 KGHSH and CDR2 LQKENI. This CDR3 comprises 14 residues. CDR3 loop: CASSPKTGGNEQYV. The CDR3 coding sequence is TGTGCCAGCTCACCCAAGACAGGGGGGAACGAGCAGTACGTC.

The J gene is TRBJ2-1, the V gene TRBV19; D is unclear. The CDR3 totals 16 residues. Germline CDR1 LNHDA, CDR2 SQIVND (reference sequence). Trimming removed 5 bases from V and 0 bases from J, with 14 bases in between. CDR3 sequence reads: CASSPRRLHSYNEQFF. DNA for the CDR3: TGTGCCAGTAGTCCCCGGAGATTACACTCCTACAATGAGCAGTTCTTC.

This chain connects TRBV7-6 to TRBJ1-2, with TRBD1 identical over 7 bases. The CDR3 extends over 14 amino acids. The germline CDR1 and CDR2 sequences are SGHVS and FNYEAQ. Trimming took 3 bases from V and 3 from J; bases not matched to a gene: 4. CDR3 coding DNA: TGTGCCAGCAGCTTTCTGGGGACAGACTATGGCTACACCTTC. Residues: CASSFLGTDYGYTF.

The genes are TRBV9 and TRBJ2-1; possibly TRBD2 for D (6 bases). The germline V gene has CDR1 SGDLS and CDR2 YYNGEE. The CDR3 sequence is 16 residues long. Trimming removed 5 bases from V and 0 bases from J, with 15 bases in between. In nucleotides, the CDR3 is TGTGCCAGCAGTGTTAGCGGATCCAGCTCCTACAATGAGCAGTTCTTC. Residues: CASSVSGSSSYNEQFF.

This clone was counted a few times. The chain recombines TRBV5-5 with TRBJ2-3; TRBD2 agrees at 7 bases. Trimming cost V 0 bases and J 1 base; bases outside gene matches: 5. CDR3 size: 16 residues. CDR1 and CDR2 (germline): SGHKS, YYEKEE (reference sequence). In DNA form, the CDR3 reads TGTGCCAGCAGCTTGGGTGGAACTAGCGGCACAGATACGCAGTATTTT. Amino acids: CASSLGGTSGTDTQYF.

As DNA, the CDR3 is TGTGCCAGCAGTTTCCAGGATCCCTACGAGCAGTACTTC. This translates into CASSFQDPYEQYF. This chain links TRBV6-1 with TRBJ2-7; no clear D gene. Deletions cut 5 bases from V and 2 bases from J, with 10 bases between. CDR1 and CDR2 from the germline V gene are MNHNS and SASEGT. The CDR3 covers 13 residues.

The table lists this clone with a few counts. This chain connects TRBV7-3 to TRBJ2-2; D remains ambiguous. The CDR3 loop spans 13 amino acids. Germline loops: CDR1 SGHTA, CDR2 FQGTGA. V was clipped by 5 bases and J by 6 bases, with 10 bases between them. The CDR3 region has the DNA TGTGCCAGCAGCGCTTTCAGTGCCGGGGAGCTGTTTTTT. Translation: CASSAFSAGELFF.

The chain links TRBV9 to TRBJ2-1; 9 nucleotides align to TRBD2. With V trimmed by 0 bases and J by 5 bases, 3 bases remained unmatched. Germline CDR1 and CDR2: SGDLS and YYNGEE. CDR3 length: 15 residues. The CDR3 DNA is TGTGCCAGCAGCGTAGGACTAGCGGAACACAATGAGCAGTTCTTC. As protein: CASSVGLAEHNEQFF.

This clone is a singleton in its sample. The gene calls are TRBV5-6 and TRBJ2-3, with 10 bases lining up with TRBD1. The CDR3 covers 16 residues. Germline V gives CDR1 SGHDT, CDR2 YYEEEE. Trimming cost V 4 bases and J 6 bases; bases outside gene matches: 11. The DNA of the CDR3 is TGTGCCAGCAGCACCGGGACAGGGGAGGTTGTGGATACGCAGTATTTT. Amino acids: CASSTGTGEVVDTQYF.

This clone appeared a single time. Written as DNA, the CDR3 is TGTGCCAGCAGCTCTATTAGCGGCCTATACAATGAGCAGTTCTTC. This gives the protein CASSSISGLYNEQFF. The chain couples TRBV11-3 to TRBJ2-1, with D tentatively TRBD2 (6 bases). Looked up from germline, CDR1 is SGHNT and CDR2 is YENEEA. V lost 4 bases and J 4 bases, leaving 14 bases between the germline ends. The CDR3 loop spans 15 amino acids.

This clone was found once. This sequence joins TRBV6-9 and TRBJ2-1; 12 bases fit TRBD2. The CDR3 consists of 18 residues. The germline CDR1 and CDR2 sequences are MNHGY and SVAAGI. With 5 bases clipped from V and 4 bases from J, the junction kept 12 bases outside the gene matches. The CDR3 sequence is CASSLPGLAGLQYNEQFF. The DNA of the CDR3 is TGTGCCAGCAGTCTCCCGGGACTAGCGGGTTTACAATACAATGAGCAGTTCTTC.